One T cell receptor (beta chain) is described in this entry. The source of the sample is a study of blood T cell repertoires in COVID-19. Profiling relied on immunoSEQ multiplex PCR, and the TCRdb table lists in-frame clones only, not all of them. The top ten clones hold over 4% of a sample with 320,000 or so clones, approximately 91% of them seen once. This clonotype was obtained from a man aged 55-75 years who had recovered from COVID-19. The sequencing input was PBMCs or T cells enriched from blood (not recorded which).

CDR3 bases: TGTGCCAGCAGCCGAGGACAGGGAGGAGACTATGGCTACACCTTC. It yields the protein CASSRGQGGDYGYTF. V gene TRBV3-1 (or the pseudogene TRBV3-2) combines with J gene TRBJ1-2, with 8 bases identical to TRBD1. The CDR3 runs to 15 residues. With 4 bases clipped from V and 3 bases from J, the junction kept 7 bases outside the gene matches. Germline V lookup: CDR1 LGHDT, CDR2 YNNKEL (reference sequence).